The following is a T cell receptor (beta chain) sequence with its context. This sample is drawn from a study of blood T cell repertoires in COVID-19. Study context: PBMCs, B-cell-depleted T cells, or T cells were the source of the cDNA or gDNA that made up the material.

Clones were read by immunoSEQ multiplex PCR, and TCRdb kept only the in-frame ones, dropping some. The sample includes around 220,000 clones, roughly 87% seen only once; the top ten take under 2%. Germline CDR1 SGHRS, CDR2 YFSETQ. The CDR3 consists of 14 residues. V lost 0 bases, J lost 4 bases, and 10 bases lay in between. The J gene is TRBJ2-5, the V gene TRBV5-1; the D gene is possibly TRBD2 (5 bases). This clonotype was obtained from a man between 40 and 49 years old with active or convalescent COVID-19. Sequencing was performed on peripheral blood. The CDR3 bases are TGCGCCAGCAGCTTGGCAGCGGTAGGAGAGACCCAGTACTTC. It specifies CASSLAAVGETQYF.